This is a list of T cell receptor gamma chains from one sample in a study of Vδ1+ human thymocytes. TCRdb called clones anew from the multiplex PCR reads with CATT. The profile covers 20,000 to 25,000 gamma-chain clones, with roughly an eighth appearing a single time and over 1.5% taken by the ten largest. The sequenced material came from Vdelta1+ gamma-delta thymocytes from the thymus. These receptors were taken from a child under two years old who had congenital heart surgery. Each CDR3 is given without its conserved first and last residue. Size is stated for part of the rows, as once, few or many counts, or as a class when the clone is expanded.

TRGV9,few,ALWEVTTGWFKI
TRGV5,-,ATWDTQKL
TRGV2,few,ATWDGPDYKKL
TRGV9,-,ALWELYQYKKL
TRGV2,-,ATWGGGSDWIKT
TRGV9,-,ALWEVSGWFKI
TRGV8,-,ATWVRYYKKL
TRGV5,-,ATWDTLGGL
TRGV9,medium-sized,ALWSGRKKL
TRGV5,few,ATWDRLRDWIKT
TRGV3,few,ATWDRVRYYKKL
TRGV4,few,ATWNGQGKKL
TRGV9,medium-sized,ALWECEDKKL
TRGV8,-,ATWDSPSPHKKL
TRGV4,-,ATWDRGWGYYKKL
TRGV9,few,ALWERHPLRDMKL